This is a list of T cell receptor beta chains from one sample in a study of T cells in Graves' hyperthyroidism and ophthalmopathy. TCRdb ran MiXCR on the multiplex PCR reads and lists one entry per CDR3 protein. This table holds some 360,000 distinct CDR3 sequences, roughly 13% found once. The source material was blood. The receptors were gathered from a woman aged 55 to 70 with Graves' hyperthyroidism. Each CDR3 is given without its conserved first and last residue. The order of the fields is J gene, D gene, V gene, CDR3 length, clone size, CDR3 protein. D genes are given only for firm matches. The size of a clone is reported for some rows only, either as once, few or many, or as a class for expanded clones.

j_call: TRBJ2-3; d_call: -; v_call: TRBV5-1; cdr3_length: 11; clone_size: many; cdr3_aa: ASSPLSTDTQY
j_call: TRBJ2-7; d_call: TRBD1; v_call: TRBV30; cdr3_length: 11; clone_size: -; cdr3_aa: AWSRDRAYEQY
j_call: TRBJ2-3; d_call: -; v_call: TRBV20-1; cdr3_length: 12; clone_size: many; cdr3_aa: SASSGGGTDTQY
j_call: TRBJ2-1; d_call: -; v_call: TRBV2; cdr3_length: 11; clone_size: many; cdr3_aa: ASRVYDPGEQF
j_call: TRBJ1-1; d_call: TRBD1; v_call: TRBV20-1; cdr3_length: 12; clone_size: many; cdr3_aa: SARGVDRGGEAF
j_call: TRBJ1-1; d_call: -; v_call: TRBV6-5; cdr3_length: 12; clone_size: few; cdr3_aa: ASNRGAGNTEAF
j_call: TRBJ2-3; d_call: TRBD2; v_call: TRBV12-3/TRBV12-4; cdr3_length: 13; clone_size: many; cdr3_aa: ASSSTSGMVDTQY
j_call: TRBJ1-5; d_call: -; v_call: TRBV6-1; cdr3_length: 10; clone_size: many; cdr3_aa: ASSNPLEPQH
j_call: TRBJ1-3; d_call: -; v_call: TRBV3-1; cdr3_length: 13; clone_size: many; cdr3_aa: ASSRIGAAGNTIY
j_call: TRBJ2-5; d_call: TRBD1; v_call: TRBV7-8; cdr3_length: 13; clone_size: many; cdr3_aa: ASSLMGQGGETQY
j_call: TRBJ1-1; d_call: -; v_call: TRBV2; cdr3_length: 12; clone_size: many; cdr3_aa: ASSADIANTEAF
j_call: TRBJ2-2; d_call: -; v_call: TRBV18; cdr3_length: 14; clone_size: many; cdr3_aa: ASSPPRDTNTGELF
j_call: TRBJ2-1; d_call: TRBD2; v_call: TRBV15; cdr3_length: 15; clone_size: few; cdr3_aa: ATSRTSGSSAYNEQF
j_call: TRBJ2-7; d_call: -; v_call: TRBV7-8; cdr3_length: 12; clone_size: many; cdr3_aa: ASSPRPAAYEQY
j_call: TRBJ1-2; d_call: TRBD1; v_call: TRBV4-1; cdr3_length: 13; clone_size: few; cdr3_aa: ASSPTSGTVYGYT
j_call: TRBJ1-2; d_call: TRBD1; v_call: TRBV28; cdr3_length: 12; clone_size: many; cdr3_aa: ASSENRGYYGYT
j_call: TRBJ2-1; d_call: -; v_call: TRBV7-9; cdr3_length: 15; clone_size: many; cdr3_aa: ASLRPPISGGYNEQF
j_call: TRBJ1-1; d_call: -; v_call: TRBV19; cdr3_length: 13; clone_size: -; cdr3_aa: ASSDPGRSVTEAF
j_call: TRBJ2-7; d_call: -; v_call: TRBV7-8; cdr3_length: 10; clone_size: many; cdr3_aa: ASSWDNYEQY
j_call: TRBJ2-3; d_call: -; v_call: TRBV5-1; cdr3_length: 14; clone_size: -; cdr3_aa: ASSLARTSSTDTQY
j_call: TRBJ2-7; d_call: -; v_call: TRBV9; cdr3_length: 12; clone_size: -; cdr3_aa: ASSVGQGTYEQY
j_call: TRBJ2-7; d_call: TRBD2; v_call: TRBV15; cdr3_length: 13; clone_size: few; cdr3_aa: ATSFNPGLLSEQY
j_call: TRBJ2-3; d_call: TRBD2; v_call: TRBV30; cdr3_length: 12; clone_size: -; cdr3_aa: AWSVPGGGDTQY
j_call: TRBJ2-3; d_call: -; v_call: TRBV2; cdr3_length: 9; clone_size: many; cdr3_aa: ASSNQDTQY
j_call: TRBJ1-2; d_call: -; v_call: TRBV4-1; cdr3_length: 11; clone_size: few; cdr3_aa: ASSPGLAAGYT
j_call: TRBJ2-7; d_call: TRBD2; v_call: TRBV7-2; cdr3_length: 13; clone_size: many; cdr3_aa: ASSASGGTYYEQY